What follows is one T cell receptor (beta chain) and its context. Trimming took 2 bases from V and 3 from J; bases not matched to a gene: 6. The germline V gene has CDR1 SGHTA and CDR2 FQGNSA. This CDR3 is built from 16 residues. The data stem from a study of blood T cell repertoires in COVID-19. Across the whole study: Whether acute or convalescent, the COVID-19 samples came from the United States, Italy and Spain. T cells, B-cell-depleted T cells, or PBMCs provided the cDNA or gDNA that served as material.

Assay: immunoSEQ multiplex PCR; the TCRdb copy retains only in-frame clones and omits some. Of under 200,000 clones in the sample, roughly 80% were seen once. Recruits, aged roughly 18 to 90 years, lived in some 25 US areas. Two negative PCRs, clearance, or symptom resolution characterized the recovered Cohort 3 donors. This TCR came from a woman aged 55-70 years who had recovered from COVID-19. Sequenced: PBMCs or T cells enriched from blood (not recorded which). V gene TRBV7-2 combines with J gene TRBJ2-3; TRBD2 matches 9 bases. CDR3 DNA: TGTGCCAGCAGCTTAATGTCTAGCGGGGTGACAGATACGCAGTATTTT. This translates into CASSLMSSGVTDTQYF. Based on the CDR3 plus reference TRBV7-2 and TRBJ2-3, the full variable domain is GAGVSQSPSNKVTEKGKDVELRCDPISGHTALYWYRQSLGQGLEFLIYFQGNSAPDKSGLPSDRFSAERTGGSVSTLTIQRTQQEDSAVYLCASSLMSSGVTDTQYFGPGTRLTVL.